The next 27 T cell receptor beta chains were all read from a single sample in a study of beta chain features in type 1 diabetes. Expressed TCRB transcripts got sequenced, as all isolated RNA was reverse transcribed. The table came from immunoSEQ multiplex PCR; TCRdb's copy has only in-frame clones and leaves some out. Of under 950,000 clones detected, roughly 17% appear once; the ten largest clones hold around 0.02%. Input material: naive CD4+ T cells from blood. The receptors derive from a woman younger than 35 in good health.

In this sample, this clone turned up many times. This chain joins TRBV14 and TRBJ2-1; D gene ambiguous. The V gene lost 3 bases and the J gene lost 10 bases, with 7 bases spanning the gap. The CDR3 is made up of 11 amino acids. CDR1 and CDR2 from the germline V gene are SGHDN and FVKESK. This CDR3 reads CASSHAREQFF. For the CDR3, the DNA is TGTGCCAGCAGCCATGCTCGCGAGCAGTTCTTC. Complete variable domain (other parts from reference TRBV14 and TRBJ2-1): EAGVTQFPSHSVIEKGQTVTLRCDPISGHDNLYWYRRVMGKEIKFLLHFVKESKQDESGMPNNRFLAERTGGTYSTLKVQPAELEDSGVYFCASSHAREQFFGPGTRLTVL.

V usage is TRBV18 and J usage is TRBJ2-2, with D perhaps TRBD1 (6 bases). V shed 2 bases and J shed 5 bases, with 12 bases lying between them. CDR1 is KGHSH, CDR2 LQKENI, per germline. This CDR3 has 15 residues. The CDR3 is CASSPVTGTTGELFF. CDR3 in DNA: TGTGCCAGCTCACCAGTGACAGGCACAACCGGGGAGCTGTTTTTT.

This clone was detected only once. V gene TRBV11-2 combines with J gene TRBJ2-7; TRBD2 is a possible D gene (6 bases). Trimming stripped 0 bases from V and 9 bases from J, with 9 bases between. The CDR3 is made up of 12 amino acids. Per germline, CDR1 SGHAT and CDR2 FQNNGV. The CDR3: CASSLDRGWQYF. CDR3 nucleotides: TGTGCCAGCAGCTTAGATCGGGGGTGGCAGTACTTC. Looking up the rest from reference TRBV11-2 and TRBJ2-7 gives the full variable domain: EAGVAQSPRYKIIEKRQSVAFWCNPISGHATLYWYQQILGQGPKLLIQFQNNGVVDDSQLPKDRFSAERLKGVDSTLKIQPAKLEDSAVYLCASSLDRGWQYFGPGTRLTVT.

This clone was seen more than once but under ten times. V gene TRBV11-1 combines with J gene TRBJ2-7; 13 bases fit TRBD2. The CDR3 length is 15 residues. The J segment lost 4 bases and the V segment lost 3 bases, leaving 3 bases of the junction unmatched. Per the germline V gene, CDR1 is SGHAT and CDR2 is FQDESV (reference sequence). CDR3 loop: CASSFGLAGEYEQYF. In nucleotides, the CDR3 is TGTGCCAGCAGCTTCGGACTAGCGGGGGAATACGAGCAGTACTTC.

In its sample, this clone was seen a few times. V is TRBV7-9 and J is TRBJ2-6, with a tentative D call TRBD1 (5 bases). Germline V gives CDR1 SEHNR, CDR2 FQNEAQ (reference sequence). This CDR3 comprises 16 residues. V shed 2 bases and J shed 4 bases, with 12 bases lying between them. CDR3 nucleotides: TGTGCCAGCAGCTTACTATCCAGGGTAGGGGCCAACGTCCTGACTTTC. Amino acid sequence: CASSLLSRVGANVLTF.

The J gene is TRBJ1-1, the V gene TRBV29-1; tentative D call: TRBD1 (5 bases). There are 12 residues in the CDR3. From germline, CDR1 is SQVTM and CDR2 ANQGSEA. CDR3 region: CSGGRGRDLAFF. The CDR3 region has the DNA TGCAGTGGAGGGAGGGGTAGGGATTTGGCTTTCTTT.

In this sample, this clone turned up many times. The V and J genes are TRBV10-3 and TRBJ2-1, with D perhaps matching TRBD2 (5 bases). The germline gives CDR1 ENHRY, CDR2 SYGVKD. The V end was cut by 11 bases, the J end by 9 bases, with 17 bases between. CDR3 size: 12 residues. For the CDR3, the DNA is TGTGCCGTTGGAGGCCCGCGGCGTGAGCAGTTCTTC. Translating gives CAVGGPRREQFF.

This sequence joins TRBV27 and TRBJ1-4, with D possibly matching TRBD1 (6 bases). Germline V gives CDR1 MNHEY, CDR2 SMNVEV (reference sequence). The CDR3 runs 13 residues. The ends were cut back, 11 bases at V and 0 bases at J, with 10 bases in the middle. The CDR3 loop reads CARWTATNEKLFF. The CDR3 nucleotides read TGTGCCCGGTGGACAGCAACTAATGAAAAACTGTTTTTT.

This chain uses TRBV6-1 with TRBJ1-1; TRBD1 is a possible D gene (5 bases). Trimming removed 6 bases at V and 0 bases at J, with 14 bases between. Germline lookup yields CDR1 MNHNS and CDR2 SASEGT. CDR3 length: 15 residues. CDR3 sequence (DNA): TGTGCCAGCAGCCGGCTTGACAGAGTGAACACTGAAGCTTTCTTT. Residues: CASSRLDRVNTEAFF.

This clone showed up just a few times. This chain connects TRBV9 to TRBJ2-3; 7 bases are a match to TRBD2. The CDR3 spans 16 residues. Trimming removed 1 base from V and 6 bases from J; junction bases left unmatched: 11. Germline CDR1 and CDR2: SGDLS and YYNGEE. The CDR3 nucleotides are TGTGCCAGCAGCGTAAGCATGGCGGGAGCCCCCGATACGCAGTATTTT. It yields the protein CASSVSMAGAPDTQYF.

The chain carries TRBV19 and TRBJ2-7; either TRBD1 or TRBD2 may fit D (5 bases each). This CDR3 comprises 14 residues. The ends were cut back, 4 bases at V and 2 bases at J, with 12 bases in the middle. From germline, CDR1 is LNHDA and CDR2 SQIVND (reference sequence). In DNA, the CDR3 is TGTGCCAGTAGTACGGGACGGGATACCTACGAGCAGTACTTC. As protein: CASSTGRDTYEQYF.

The CDR3 is CASSRAGGPLNEQFF. The DNA of the CDR3 is TGTGCCAGCAGCCGCGCCGGAGGGCCTTTGAATGAGCAGTTCTTC. This chain connects TRBV7-6 to TRBJ2-1; D may be TRBD2 (6 bases). V was clipped by 5 bases and J by 7 bases, with 18 bases between them. Germline V lookup: CDR1 SGHVS, CDR2 FNYEAQ. This CDR3 spans 15 amino acids.

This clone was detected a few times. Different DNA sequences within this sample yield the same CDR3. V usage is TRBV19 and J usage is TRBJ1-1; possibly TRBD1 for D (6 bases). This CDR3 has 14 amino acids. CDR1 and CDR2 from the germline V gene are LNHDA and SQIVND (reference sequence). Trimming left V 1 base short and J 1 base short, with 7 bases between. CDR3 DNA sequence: TGTGCCAGTAGTATAGCAGGGGCGAACACTGAAGCTTTCTTT. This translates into CASSIAGANTEAFF.

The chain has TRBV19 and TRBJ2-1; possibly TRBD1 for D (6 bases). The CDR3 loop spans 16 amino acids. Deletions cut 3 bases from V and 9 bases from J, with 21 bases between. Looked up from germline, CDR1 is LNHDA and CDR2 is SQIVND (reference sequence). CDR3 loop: CASSILEIDRRGEQFF. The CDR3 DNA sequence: TGTGCCAGTAGTATTCTCGAGATAGACAGGCGAGGTGAGCAGTTCTTC.

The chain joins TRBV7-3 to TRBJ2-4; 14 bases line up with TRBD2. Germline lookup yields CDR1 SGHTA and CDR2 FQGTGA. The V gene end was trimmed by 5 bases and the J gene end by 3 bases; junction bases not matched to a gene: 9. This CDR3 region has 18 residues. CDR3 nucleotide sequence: TGTGCCAGCAGCGAAGGACTAGCGGGAGGTGGGGTCAAAAACATTCAGTACTTC. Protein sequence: CASSEGLAGGGVKNIQYF.

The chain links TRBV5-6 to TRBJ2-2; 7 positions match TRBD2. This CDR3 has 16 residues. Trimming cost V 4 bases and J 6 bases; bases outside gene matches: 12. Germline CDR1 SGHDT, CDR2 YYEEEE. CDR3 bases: TGTGCCAGCAGCCTAAACAGCGGGATAGTCTCCGGGGAGCTGTTTTTT. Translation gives CASSLNSGIVSGELFF.

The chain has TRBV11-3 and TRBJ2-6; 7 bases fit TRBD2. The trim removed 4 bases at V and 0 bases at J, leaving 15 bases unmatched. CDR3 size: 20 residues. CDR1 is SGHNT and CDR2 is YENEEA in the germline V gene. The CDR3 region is CASSSPRLLAGSSGANVLTF. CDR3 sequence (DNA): TGTGCCAGCAGCTCTCCTCGCTTGTTAGCGGGTTCCTCTGGGGCCAACGTCCTGACTTTC.

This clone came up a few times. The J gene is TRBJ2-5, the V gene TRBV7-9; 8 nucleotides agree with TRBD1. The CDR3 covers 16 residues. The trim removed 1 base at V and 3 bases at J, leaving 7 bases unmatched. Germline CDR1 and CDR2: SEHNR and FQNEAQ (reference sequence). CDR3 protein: CASSLGNGQGKETQYF. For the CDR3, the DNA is TGTGCCAGCAGCTTAGGAAACGGACAGGGCAAAGAGACCCAGTACTTC.

The CDR3 DNA is TGTGCCAGCAGTTCGTCCTTGTTTAGCTCCTACAATGAGCAGTTCTTC. The encoded protein is CASSSSLFSSYNEQFF. The chain links TRBV28 to TRBJ2-1, with unresolved D. CDR1 and CDR2 (germline): MDHEN, SYDVKM. Trimming removed 4 bases from V and 0 bases from J, with 13 bases in between. The CDR3 covers 16 residues.

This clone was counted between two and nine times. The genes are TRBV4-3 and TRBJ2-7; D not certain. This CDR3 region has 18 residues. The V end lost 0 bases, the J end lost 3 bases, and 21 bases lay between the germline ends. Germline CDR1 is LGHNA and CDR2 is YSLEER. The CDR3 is CASSQEFLSDNQYYEQYF. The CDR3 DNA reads TGCGCCAGCAGCCAAGAGTTTTTGTCCGACAACCAATACTACGAGCAGTACTTC.

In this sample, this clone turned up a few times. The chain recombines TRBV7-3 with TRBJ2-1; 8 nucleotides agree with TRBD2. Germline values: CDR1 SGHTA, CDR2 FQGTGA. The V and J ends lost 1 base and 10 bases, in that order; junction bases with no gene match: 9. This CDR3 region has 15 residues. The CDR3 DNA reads TGTGCCAGCAGCTTAAGCCAGCGGGGGCGTCAAGAGCAGTTCTTC. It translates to CASSLSQRGRQEQFF.

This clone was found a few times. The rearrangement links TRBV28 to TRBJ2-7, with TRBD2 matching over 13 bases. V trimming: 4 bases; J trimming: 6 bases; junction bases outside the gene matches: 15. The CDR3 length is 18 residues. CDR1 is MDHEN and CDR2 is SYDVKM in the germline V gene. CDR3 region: CASSSTISTSGRAGEQYF. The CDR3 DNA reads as TGTGCCAGCAGTTCCACCATCAGCACTAGCGGGAGGGCCGGCGAGCAGTACTTC.

The CDR3 bases are TGTGCCAGCAGCAAGGACAGGAATAACTATGGCTACACCTTC. Residues: CASSKDRNNYGYTF. The rearrangement links TRBV11-2 to TRBJ1-2, with 7 bases lining up with TRBD1. The length of the CDR3 is 14 residues. Germline CDR1 and CDR2: SGHAT and FQNNGV. Trimming at V came to 5 bases and at J to 1 base, leaving 4 bases not matched to a gene.

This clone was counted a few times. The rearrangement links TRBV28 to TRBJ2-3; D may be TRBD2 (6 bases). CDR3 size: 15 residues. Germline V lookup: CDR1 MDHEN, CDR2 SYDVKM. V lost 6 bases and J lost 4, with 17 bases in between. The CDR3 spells CASRSPQGGPDTQYF. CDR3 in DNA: TGTGCCAGCAGATCCCCTCAGGGAGGCCCAGATACGCAGTATTTT.

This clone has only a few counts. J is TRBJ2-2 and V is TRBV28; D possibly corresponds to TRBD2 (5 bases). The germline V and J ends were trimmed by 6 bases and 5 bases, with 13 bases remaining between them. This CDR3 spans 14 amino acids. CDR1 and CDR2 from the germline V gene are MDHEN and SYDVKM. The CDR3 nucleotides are TGTGCCAGCAGAGAGCGACTAACGACCGGGGAGCTGTTTTTT. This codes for CASRERLTTGELFF.

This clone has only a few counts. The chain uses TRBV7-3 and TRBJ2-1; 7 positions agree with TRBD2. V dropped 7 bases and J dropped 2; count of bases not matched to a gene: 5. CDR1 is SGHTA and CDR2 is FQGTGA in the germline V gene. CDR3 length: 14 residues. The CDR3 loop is CASISSGTYNEQFF. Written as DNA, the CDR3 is TGTGCCAGCATCTCTAGCGGAACCTACAATGAGCAGTTCTTC.

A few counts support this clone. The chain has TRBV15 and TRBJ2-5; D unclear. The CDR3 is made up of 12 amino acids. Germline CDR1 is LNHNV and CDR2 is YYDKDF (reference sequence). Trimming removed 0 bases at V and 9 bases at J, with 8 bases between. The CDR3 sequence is CATSRDNLSQYF. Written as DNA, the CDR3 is TGTGCCACCAGCAGAGACAATTTGTCCCAGTACTTC.